Listed below are T cell receptor beta chains from one sample, sequenced in a study of T-cell reconstitution after alpha-beta-depleted transplantation in children. TCRdb processed the PCR reads anew with MiXCR; each CDR3 protein has one entry. Seen here are approximately 640,000 distinct CDR3 sequences, roughly 17% observed once, and the top ten hold 1.1%. The sequences come from PBMCs from the stem cell graft donor, collected from the stem cell graft. The receptors originated from a human donor who donated a stem cell graft to a child with acute myeloid leukemia. Each CDR3 is given with its conserved first and last residue. A D gene is named only where the DNA matches it firmly. Clone size is not always given. Where it is, it says once, few, many or a class for expanded clones.

length	V	J	size	D	DNA	CDR3
13	TRBV6-5	TRBJ2-7	few	NA	TGTGCCAGCAGTTACGGGGGGTTCGGCGAGCAGTACTTC	CASSYGGFGEQYF
17	TRBV24-1	TRBJ1-2	NA	NA	TGTGCCACCAGTGATTCCCACGAACTAGACGGAAACTATGGCTACACCTTC	CATSDSHELDGNYGYTF
13	TRBV29-1	TRBJ2-7	few	NA	TGCAGCTCTCAATGGCCAGACCACTACGAGCAGTACTTC	CSSQWPDHYEQYF
14	TRBV20-1	TRBJ1-6	NA	TRBD1	TGCAGTGCCCCGAACCAGGGGGGGAAGTCACCCCTCCACTTT	CSAPNQGGKSPLHF
14	TRBV4-1	TRBJ2-5	NA	NA	TGCGCCAGCAGTCCTACAACAGACGAAGAGACCCAGTACTTC	CASSPTTDEETQYF
12	TRBV20-1	TRBJ2-7	few	TRBD1	TGCAGTGCCGTGACAGGGGGCTACGAGCAGTACTTC	CSAVTGGYEQYF
14	TRBV9	TRBJ1-1	NA	NA	TGTGCCAGCAGCGTAGACGATGGGGGAACTGAAGCTTTCTTT	CASSVDDGGTEAFF
14	TRBV12-3/TRBV12-4	TRBJ2-5	many	TRBD2	TGTGCCAGCAGTTCCGGACTAGTGGGGGAGACCCAGTACTTC	CASSSGLVGETQYF
14	TRBV12-3/TRBV12-4	TRBJ1-6	many	TRBD1	TGTGCCAGCAGTTTAGGGACAGGAGATTCACCCCTCCACTTT	CASSLGTGDSPLHF
16	TRBV20-1	TRBJ2-3	NA	NA	TGCAGTGCTAGAACCTTAAGGGCAGCGGCCACAGATACGCAGTATTTT	CSARTLRAAATDTQYF
11	TRBV29-1	TRBJ1-2	few	TRBD1	TGCAGCGTTGAAGCCCAGGGGGTCCTCACCTTC	CSVEAQGVLTF
13	TRBV27	TRBJ2-6	many	NA	TGTGCCAGCAGTTTATGGGGCCCACGAGTCCTGACTTTC	CASSLWGPRVLTF
10	TRBV29-1	TRBJ2-1	many	NA	TGCAGCTTCTCCTACAATGAGCAGTTCTTC	CSFSYNEQFF
14	TRBV20-1	TRBJ1-1	few	NA	TGCAGTGCTCCGAACAGGGCCGGGAACACTGAAGCTTTCTTT	CSAPNRAGNTEAFF
11	TRBV12-3/TRBV12-4	TRBJ1-1	many	NA	TGTGCCAGCGGGCCCCTGTCTGAAGCTTTCTTT	CASGPLSEAFF